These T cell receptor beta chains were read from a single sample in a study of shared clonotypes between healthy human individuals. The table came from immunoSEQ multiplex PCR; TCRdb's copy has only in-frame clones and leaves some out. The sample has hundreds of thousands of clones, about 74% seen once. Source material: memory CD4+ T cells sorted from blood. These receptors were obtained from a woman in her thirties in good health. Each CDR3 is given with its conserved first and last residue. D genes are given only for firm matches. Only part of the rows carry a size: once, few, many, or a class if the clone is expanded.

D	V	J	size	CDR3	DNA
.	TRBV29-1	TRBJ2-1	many	CSVEAWVGGNEQFF	TGCAGCGTTGAAGCCTGGGTTGGGGGGAATGAGCAGTTCTTC
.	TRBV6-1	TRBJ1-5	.	CASTLQIGGNQPQHF	TGTGCCAGCACCTTACAGATCGGGGGCAATCAGCCCCAGCATTTT
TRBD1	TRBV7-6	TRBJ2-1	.	CASSLVAPGTGFNEQFF	TGTGCCAGCAGCTTAGTAGCACCCGGGACAGGGTTCAATGAGCAGTTCTTC
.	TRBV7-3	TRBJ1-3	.	CASSLREGSGNTIYF	TGTGCCAGCAGCTTAAGAGAGGGCTCTGGAAACACCATATATTTT
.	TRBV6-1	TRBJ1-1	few	CASSGTLRTEAFF	TGTGCCAGCAGTGGGACATTGAGAACTGAAGCTTTCTTT
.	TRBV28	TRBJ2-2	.	CASTSGVGELFF	TGTGCCAGCACAAGCGGAGTCGGGGAGCTGTTTTTT
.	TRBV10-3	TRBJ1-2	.	CAIKQEAFGFYGYTF	TGTGCCATCAAGCAGGAAGCATTCGGATTCTATGGCTACACCTTC
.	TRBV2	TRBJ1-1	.	CASRDAGQTEAFF	TGTGCCAGCAGGGACGCAGGGCAGACTGAAGCTTTCTTT
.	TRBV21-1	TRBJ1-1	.	CASSRPPTGLAFF	TGTGCCAGCAGCAGACCTCCCACCGGTTTGGCTTTCTTT
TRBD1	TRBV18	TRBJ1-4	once	CASSLRQGINEKLFF	TGTGCCAGCTCACTTCGACAGGGAATTAATGAAAAACTGTTTTTT
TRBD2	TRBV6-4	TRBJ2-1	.	CASYRIVSGDYNEQFF	TGTGCCAGCTATCGTATAGTTAGCGGGGACTACAATGAGCAGTTCTTC
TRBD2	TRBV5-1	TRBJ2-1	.	CASRLTSGSSYNEQFF	TGCGCCAGCAGATTGACTAGCGGGAGCTCCTACAATGAGCAGTTCTTC
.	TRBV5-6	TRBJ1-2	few	CASSLDSIYGYTF	TGTGCCAGCAGCTTAGACAGCATCTATGGCTACACCTTC
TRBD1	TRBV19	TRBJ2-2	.	CASSIGTGVITGELFF	TGTGCCAGTAGTATAGGGACAGGGGTAATCACCGGGGAGCTGTTTTTT
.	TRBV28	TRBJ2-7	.	CASSLAFYEQYF	TGTGCCAGCAGTTTGGCCTTCTACGAGCAGTACTTC
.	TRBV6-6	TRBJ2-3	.	CASSKPGEGTDTQYF	TGTGCCAGCAGCAAACCTGGAGAAGGCACAGATACGCAGTATTTT
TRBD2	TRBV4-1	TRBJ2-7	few	CASSPGLAGLSEQYF	TGCGCCAGCAGCCCGGGACTAGCGGGACTTAGCGAGCAGTACTTC
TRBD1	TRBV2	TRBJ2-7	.	CASSETGTGPYEQYF	TGTGCCAGCAGTGAAACCGGGACAGGGCCATACGAGCAGTACTTC
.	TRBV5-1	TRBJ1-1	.	CASSYAGSGQTEAFF	TGCGCCAGCAGCTACGCCGGGTCTGGGCAGACTGAAGCTTTCTTT
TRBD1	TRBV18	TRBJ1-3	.	CASSHSTGAGNTIYF	TGTGCCAGCTCACATTCGACAGGGGCTGGAAACACCATATATTTT
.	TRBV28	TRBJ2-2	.	CASRTLGAGKTGELFF	TGTGCCAGCAGAACTTTGGGGGCGGGAAAGACCGGGGAGCTGTTTTTT
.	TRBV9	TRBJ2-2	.	CASRPLPQGAGELFF	TGTGCCAGCAGACCTTTACCACAGGGAGCCGGGGAGCTGTTTTTT
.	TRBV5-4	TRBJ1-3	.	CASSLGSAGNTIYF	TGTGCCAGCAGCTTGGGGAGTGCTGGAAACACCATATATTTT
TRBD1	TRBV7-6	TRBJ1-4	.	CASSPGQGATNEKLFF	TGTGCCAGCAGCCCGGGACAGGGAGCAACTAATGAAAAACTGTTTTTT
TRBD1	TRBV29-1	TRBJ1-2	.	CSVAGTGEDGYTF	TGCAGCGTCGCGGGGACAGGGGAGGACGGCTACACCTTC
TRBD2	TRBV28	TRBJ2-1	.	CASSLAGVGNEQFF	TGTGCCAGCAGTTTAGCGGGAGTAGGCAATGAGCAGTTCTTC
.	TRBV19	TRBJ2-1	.	CASSIDLGLPSYNEQFF	TGTGCCAGTAGTATAGATCTGGGTTTACCGTCCTACAATGAGCAGTTCTTC
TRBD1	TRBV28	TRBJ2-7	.	CASSNRDRVPHEQYF	TGTGCCAGCAGCAATAGGGACAGGGTTCCCCACGAGCAGTACTTC
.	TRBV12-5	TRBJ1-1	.	CASGLVLGGSNTEAFF	TGTGCTAGTGGTTTGGTACTAGGGGGGTCGAACACTGAAGCTTTCTTT
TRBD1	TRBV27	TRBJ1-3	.	CASSLRARGPGNTIYF	TGTGCCAGCAGTTTACGAGCCAGGGGGCCGGGAAACACCATATATTTT
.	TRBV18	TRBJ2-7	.	CASSLNLAQTEEQYF	TGTGCCAGCTCGCTCAATCTAGCGCAGACGGAGGAGCAGTACTTC
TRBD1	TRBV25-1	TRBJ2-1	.	CASSGPTPGQGFDEQFF	TGTGCCAGCAGTGGACCCACCCCGGGACAGGGGTTCGATGAGCAGTTCTTC
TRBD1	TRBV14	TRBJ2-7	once	CASSPIPGQGNYEQYF	TGTGCCAGCAGCCCAATCCCGGGACAGGGGAACTACGAGCAGTACTTC
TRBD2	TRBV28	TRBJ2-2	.	CASSSLAGAGTGELFF	TGTGCCAGCAGTTCGCTAGCGGGAGCGGGCACCGGGGAGCTGTTTTTT
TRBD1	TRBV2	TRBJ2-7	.	CASSERGTGGDEQYF	TGTGCCAGCAGTGAACGGGGGACAGGGGGCGACGAGCAGTACTTC